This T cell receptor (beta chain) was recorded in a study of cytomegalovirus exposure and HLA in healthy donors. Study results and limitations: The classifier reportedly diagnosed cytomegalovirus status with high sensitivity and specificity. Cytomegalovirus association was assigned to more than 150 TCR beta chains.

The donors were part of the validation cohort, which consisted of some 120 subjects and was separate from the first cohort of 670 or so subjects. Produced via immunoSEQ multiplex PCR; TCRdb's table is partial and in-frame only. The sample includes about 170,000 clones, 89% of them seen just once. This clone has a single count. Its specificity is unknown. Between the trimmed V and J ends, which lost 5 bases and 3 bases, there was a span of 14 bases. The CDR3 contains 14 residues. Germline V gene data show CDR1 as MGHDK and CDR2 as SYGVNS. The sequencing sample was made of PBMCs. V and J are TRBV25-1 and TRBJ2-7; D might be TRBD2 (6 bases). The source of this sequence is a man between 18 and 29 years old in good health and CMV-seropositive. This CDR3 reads CASSHFGGDYEQYF. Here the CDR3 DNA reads TGTGCCAGCAGTCACTTCGGGGGTGACTACGAGCAGTACTTC.